This T cell receptor (beta chain) originates from a study of T-cell reconstitution after alpha-beta-depleted transplantation in children. This CDR3 has 15 amino acids. Germline CDR1 is MGHDK and CDR2 is SYGVNS. Deletions cut 4 bases from V and 6 bases from J, with 13 bases between. A TCRbeta library incorporating unique molecular identifiers was prepared. TCRdb processed the PCR reads anew with MiXCR; each CDR3 protein has one entry. The table has about 260,000 distinct CDR3 sequences, roughly 11% seen once. Comments on this clonotype: Its antigen is as yet unknown.

Study-wide points: The high TCRbeta diversity at day 60 in some patients came from surviving recipient T cells and thymic progenitors. Most T-cell counts and diversity one year after the transplant came from T cells that were newly produced. By about two months after transplant, alpha-beta T cells reportedly arose from several hundred graft clones that had expanded.

This TCR came from a male patient aged 2-15 years who had a stem cell transplant for chronic granulomatous disease, so the T cells may come from the graft donor. The J gene is TRBJ1-6, the V gene TRBV25-1; possibly TRBD1 for D (5 bases). This material consisted of peripheral blood, taken 180 days after TCRalphabeta/CD19-depleted stem cell transplant. In DNA form, the CDR3 reads TGTGCCAGCAGTGGTGTGGGGCGGACTAATTCACCCCTCCACTTT. Protein sequence: CASSGVGRTNSPLHF.